This record looks at one TCR beta chain sequence and its context. The target antigen is unknown. This entry comes from a study of response to subunit inactivated influenza vaccine. Study conclusions and caveats: A suggestion made by the authors is that each seasonal influenza vaccination recruits few new T cells.

V was clipped by 4 bases and J by 4 bases; unmatched bases: 7. The V gene's germline CDR1 is SGHRS and CDR2 YFSETQ. The CDR3 has 16 amino acids. TCRdb processed the RT-PCR reads anew with MiXCR; each CDR3 protein has one entry. The table records roughly 790,000 distinct CDR3 sequences, 20% to 25% of them present only once. The specimen comprised PBMCs from blood, sampled roughly 5 days after vaccination. The chain carries TRBV5-1 and TRBJ2-3, with 12 bases identical to TRBD1. The source of this sequence is a man aged 45-65 years who received an inactivated influenza vaccine. The CDR3 sequence: CASSPTGTGGPDTQYF. The CDR3 bases are TGCGCCAGCAGCCCCACCGGGACAGGGGGCCCAGATACGCAGTATTTT. Looking up the rest from reference TRBV5-1 and TRBJ2-3 gives the full variable domain: KAGVTQTPRYLIKTRGQQVTLSCSPISGHRSVSWYQQTPGQGLQFLFEYFSETQRNKGNFPGRFSGRQFSNSRSEMNVSTLELGDSALYLCASSPTGTGGPDTQYFGPGTRLTVL.